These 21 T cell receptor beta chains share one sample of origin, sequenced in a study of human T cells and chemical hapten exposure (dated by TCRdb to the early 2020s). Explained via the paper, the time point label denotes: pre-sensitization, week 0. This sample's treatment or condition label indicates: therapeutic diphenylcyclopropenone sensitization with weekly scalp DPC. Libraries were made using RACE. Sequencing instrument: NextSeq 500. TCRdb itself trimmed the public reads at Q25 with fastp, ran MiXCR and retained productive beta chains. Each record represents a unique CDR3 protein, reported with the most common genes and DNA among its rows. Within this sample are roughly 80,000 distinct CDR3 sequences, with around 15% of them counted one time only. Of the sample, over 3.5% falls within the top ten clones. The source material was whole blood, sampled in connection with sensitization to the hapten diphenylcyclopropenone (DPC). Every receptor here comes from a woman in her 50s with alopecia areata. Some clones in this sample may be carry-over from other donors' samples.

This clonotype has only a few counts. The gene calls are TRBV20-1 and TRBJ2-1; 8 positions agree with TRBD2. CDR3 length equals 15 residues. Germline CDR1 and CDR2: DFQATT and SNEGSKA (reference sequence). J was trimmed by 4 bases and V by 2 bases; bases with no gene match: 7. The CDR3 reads CSARRTSGVYNEQFF. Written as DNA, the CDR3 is TGCAGTGCTAGACGAACTAGCGGAGTATACAATGAGCAGTTCTTC.

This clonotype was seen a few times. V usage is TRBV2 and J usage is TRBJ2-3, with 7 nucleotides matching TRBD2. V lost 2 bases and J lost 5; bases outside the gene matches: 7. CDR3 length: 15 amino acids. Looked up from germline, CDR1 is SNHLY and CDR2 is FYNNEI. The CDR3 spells CASSERGVHLDTQYF. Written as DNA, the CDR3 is TGTGCCAGCAGTGAACGGGGGGTTCACTTAGATACGCAGTATTTT.

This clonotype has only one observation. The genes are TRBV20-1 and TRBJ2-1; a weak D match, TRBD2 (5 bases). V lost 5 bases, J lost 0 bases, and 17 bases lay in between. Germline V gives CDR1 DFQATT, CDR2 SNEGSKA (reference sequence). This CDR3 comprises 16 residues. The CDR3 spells CSALSSEGSSYNEQFF. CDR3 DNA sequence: TGCAGTGCTCTCTCCAGTGAAGGGAGCTCCTACAATGAGCAGTTCTTC.

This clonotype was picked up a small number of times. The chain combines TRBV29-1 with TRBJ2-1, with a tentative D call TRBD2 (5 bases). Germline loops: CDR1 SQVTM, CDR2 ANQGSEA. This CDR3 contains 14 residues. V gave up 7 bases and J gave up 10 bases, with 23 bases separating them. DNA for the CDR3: TGCAGCGCAGCAACTTTAAAAGAGGGAAGCGAGCAGTTCTTC. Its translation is CSAATLKEGSEQFF.

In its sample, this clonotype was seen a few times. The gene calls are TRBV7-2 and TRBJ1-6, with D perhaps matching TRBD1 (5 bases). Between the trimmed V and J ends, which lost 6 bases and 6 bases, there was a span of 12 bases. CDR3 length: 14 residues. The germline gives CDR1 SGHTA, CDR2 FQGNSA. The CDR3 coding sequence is TGTGCCAGCAGTAAGCAGGGTGGTAATTCACCCCTCCACTTT. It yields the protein CASSKQGGNSPLHF.

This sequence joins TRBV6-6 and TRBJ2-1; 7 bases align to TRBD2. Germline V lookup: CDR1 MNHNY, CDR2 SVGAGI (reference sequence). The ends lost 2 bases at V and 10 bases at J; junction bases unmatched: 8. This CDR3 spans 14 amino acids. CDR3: CASSYGRERIEQFF. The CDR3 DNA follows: TGTGCCAGCAGTTACGGGCGGGAGCGGATCGAGCAGTTCTTC.

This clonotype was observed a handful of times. The CDR3 reads CASRDNRANTEAFF. The CDR3 DNA reads TGTGCCAGCAGGGACAACAGGGCGAACACTGAAGCTTTCTTT. The gene calls are TRBV6-5 and TRBJ1-1; TRBD1 might be the D (6 bases). The length of the CDR3 is 14 residues. V gave up 6 bases and J gave up 1 base, with 12 bases separating them. Germline V lookup: CDR1 MNHEY, CDR2 SVGAGI.

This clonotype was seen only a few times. This chain's CDR3 is CASSFDRDGYEQYF. CDR3 nucleotide sequence: TGTGCCAGCAGCTTTGACCGGGACGGCTACGAGCAGTACTTC. The chain is built from TRBV7-9 and TRBJ2-7; TRBD1 or TRBD2 may be the D gene (5 bases each). The CDR3 is 14 amino acids. Germline CDR1 SEHNR, CDR2 FQNEAQ (reference sequence). V was pared by 3 bases and J by 3 bases, with 12 bases between. Full variable domain (rest looked up from reference TRBV7-9 and TRBJ2-7): DTGVSQNPRHKITKRGQNVTFRCDPISEHNRLYWYRQTLGQGPEFLTYFQNEAQLEKSRLLSDRFSAERPKGSFSTLEIQRTEQGDSAMYLCASSFDRDGYEQYFGPGTRLTVT.

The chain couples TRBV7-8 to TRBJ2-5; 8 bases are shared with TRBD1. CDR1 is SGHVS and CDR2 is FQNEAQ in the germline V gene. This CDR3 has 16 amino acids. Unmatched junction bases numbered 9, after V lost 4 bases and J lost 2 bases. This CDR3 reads CASSSRFHRGQETQYF. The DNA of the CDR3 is TGTGCCAGCAGCTCGCGATTCCACAGGGGGCAAGAGACCCAGTACTTC.

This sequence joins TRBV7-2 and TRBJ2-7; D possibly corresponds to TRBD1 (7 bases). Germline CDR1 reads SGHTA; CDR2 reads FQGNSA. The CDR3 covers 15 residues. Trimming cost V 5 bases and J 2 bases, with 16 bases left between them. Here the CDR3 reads CASSQRQGGPYEQYF. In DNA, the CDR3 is TGTGCCAGCAGCCAGCGCCAGGGGGGCCCCTACGAGCAGTACTTC.

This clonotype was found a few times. Here the CDR3 DNA reads TGCGCCAGCAGCACAAGACAGGGTACGGACACTGAAGCTTTCTTT. It codes for CASSTRQGTDTEAFF. The chain combines TRBV5-1 with TRBJ1-1; 7 bases fit TRBD1. Germline values: CDR1 SGHRS, CDR2 YFSETQ. Unmatched junction bases numbered 9, after V lost 4 bases and J lost 3 bases. The length of the CDR3 is 15 residues.

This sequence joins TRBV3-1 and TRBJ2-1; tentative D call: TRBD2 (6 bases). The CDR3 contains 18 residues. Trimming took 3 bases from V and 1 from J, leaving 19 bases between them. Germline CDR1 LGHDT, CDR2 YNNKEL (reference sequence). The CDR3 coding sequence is TGTGCCAGCAGCCATGAAAACTGGCGGGGTGGTTCCTACAATGAGCAGTTCTTC. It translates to CASSHENWRGGSYNEQFF.

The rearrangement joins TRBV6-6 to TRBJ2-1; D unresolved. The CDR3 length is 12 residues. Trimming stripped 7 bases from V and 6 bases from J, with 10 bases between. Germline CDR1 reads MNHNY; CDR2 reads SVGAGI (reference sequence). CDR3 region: CASKRSGNEQFF. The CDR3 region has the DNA TGTGCCAGCAAAAGGTCGGGCAATGAGCAGTTCTTC.

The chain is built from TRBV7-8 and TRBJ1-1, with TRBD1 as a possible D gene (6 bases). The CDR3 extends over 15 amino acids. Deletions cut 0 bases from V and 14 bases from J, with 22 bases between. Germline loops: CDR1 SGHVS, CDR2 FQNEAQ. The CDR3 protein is CASSLAPSGGPKGFF. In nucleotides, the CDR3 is TGTGCCAGCAGCTTAGCTCCCAGTGGGGGGCCGAAGGGCTTCTTT.

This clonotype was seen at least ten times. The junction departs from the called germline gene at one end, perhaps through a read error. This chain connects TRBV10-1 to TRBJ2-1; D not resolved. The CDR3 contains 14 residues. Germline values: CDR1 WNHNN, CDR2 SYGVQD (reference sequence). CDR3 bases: TGCGCCAGCAGTAAGTCTATCGGTTACAATGAGCAGTTCTTC. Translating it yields CASSKSIGYNEQFF.

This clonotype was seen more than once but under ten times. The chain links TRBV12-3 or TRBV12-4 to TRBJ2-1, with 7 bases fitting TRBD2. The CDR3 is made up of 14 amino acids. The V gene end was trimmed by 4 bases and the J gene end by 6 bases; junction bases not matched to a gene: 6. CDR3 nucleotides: TGTGCCAGCAGTTATGGCGGGAGTTCCAATGAGCAGTTCTTC. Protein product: CASSYGGSSNEQFF.

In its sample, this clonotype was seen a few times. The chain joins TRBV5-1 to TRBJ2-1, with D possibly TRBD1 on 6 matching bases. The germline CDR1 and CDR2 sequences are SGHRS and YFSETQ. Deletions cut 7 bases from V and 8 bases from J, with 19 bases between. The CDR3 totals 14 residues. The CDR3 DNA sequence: TGCGCCAGCCTTCGACAGGAATTTTTCGATGAGCAGTTCTTC. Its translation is CASLRQEFFDEQFF.

In nucleotides, the CDR3 is TGTGCCTGGAGTCTCGGGGGCGCATCCTACGAGCAGTACTTC. It yields the protein CAWSLGGASYEQYF. This rearrangement joins TRBV30 to TRBJ2-7; D is tentatively TRBD1 or TRBD2 (6 bases each). CDR3 length equals 14 residues. V lost 2 bases and J 1 base, leaving 12 bases between the germline ends. The germline CDR1 and CDR2 sequences are GTSNPN and SVGIG (reference sequence).

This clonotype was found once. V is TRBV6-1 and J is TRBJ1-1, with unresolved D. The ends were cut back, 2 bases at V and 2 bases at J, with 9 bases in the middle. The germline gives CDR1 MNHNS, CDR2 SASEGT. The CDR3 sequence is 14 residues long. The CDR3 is CASSEYPGNTEAFF. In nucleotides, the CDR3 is TGTGCCAGCAGTGAATATCCCGGAAACACTGAAGCTTTCTTT.

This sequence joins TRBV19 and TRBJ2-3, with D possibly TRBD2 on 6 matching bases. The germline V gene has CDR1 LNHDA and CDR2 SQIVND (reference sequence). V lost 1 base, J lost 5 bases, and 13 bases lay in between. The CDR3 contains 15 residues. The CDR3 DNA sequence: TGTGCCAGTAGTATAGGCCCGGGAGCAGGAGATACGCAGTATTTT. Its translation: CASSIGPGAGDTQYF.

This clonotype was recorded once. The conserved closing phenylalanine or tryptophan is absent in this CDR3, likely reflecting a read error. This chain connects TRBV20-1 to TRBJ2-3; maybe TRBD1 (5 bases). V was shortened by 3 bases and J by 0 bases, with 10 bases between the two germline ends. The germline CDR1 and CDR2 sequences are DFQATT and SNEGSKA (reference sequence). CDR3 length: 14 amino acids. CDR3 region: CSARDIISTDTQYL. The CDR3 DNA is TGCAGTGCTAGGGACATCATTAGCACAGATACGCAGTATCTT.